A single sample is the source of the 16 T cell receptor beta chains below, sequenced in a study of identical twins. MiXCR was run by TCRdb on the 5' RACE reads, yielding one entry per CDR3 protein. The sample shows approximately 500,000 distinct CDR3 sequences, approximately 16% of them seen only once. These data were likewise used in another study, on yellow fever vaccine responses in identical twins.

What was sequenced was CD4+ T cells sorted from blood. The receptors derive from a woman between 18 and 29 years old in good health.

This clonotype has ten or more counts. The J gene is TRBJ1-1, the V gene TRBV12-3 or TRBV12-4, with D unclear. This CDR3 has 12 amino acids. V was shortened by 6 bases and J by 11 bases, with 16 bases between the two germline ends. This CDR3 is CASSPLPARAFF. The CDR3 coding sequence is TGTGCCAGCAGCCCGTTACCAGCGAGGGCTTTCTTT.

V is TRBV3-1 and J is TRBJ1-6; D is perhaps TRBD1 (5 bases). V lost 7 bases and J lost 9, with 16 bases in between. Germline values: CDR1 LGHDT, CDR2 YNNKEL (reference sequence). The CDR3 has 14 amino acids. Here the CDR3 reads CASNRGGTFSPLHF. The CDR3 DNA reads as TGTGCCAGCAACCGGGGGGGAACTTTTTCACCCCTCCACTTT.

The CDR3 DNA reads TGTGCCAGCAGTTTCGGCCCGTGGAACATTCAGTACTTC. Its translation is CASSFGPWNIQYF. V usage is TRBV28 and J usage is TRBJ2-4; D gene unclear. V lost 3 bases and J 7 bases, leaving 10 bases between the germline ends. The length of the CDR3 is 13 residues. Germline CDR1 MDHEN, CDR2 SYDVKM.

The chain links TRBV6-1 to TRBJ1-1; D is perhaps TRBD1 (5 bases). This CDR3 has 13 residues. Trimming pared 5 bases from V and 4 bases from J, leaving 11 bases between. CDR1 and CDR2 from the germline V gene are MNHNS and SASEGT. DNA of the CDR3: TGTGCCAGCAGTATGGGTCAGGGCACTGAAGCTTTCTTT. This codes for CASSMGQGTEAFF.

This chain's CDR3 is CASTRGSGGTDTQYF. CDR3 DNA: TGCGCCAGCACCCGGGGTAGCGGGGGGACAGATACGCAGTATTTT. The rearrangement links TRBV5-1 to TRBJ2-3, with 10 bases lining up with TRBD2. Germline V gene sequence: CDR1 SGHRS, CDR2 YFSETQ. Trimming removed 6 bases from V and 3 bases from J; junction bases left unmatched: 7. The CDR3 covers 15 residues.

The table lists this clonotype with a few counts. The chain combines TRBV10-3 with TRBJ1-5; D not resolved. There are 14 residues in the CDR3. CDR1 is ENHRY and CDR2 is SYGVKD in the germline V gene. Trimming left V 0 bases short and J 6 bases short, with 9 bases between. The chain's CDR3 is CAISESSVGQPQHF. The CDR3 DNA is TGTGCCATCAGTGAGTCAAGTGTAGGTCAGCCCCAGCATTTT.

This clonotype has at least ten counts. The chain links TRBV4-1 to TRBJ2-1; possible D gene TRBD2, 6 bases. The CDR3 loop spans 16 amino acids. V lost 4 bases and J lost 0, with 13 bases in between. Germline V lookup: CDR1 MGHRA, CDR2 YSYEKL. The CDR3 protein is CASSPGLSSSYNEQFF. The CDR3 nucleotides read TGCGCCAGCAGCCCGGGACTTTCAAGCTCCTACAATGAGCAGTTCTTC.

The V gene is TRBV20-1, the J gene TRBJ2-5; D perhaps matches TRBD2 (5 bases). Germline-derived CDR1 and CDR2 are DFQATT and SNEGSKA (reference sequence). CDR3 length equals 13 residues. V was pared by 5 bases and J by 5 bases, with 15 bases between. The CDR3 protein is CSAPEEARETQYF. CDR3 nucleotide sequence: TGCAGTGCTCCGGAGGAGGCTAGGGAGACCCAGTACTTC.

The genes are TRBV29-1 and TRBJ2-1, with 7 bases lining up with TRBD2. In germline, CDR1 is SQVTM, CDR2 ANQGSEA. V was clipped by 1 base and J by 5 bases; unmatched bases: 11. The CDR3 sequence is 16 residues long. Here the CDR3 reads CSVEGRAGVTDNEQFF. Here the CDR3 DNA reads TGCAGCGTTGAAGGAAGGGCGGGAGTAACGGACAATGAGCAGTTCTTC.

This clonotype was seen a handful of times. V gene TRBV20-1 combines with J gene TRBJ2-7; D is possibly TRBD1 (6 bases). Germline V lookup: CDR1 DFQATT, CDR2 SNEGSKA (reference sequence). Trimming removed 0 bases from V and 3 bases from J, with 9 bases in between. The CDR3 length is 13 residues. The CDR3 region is CSARDGTRYEQYF. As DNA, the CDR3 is TGCAGTGCTAGAGACGGGACACGCTACGAGCAGTACTTC.

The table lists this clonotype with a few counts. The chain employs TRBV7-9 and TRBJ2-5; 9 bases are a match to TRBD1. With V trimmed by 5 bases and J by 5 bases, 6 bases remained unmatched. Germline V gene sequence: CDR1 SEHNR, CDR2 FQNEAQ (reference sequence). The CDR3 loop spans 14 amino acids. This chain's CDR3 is CASSAGQGRETQYF. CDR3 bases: TGTGCCAGCAGCGCCGGACAGGGGCGGGAGACCCAGTACTTC.

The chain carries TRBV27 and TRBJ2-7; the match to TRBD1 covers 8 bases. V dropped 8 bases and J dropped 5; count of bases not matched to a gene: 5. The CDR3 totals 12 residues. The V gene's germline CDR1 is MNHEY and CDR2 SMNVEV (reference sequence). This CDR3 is CASADRAHEQYF. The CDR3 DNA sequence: TGTGCCAGCGCGGACAGGGCCCACGAGCAGTACTTC.

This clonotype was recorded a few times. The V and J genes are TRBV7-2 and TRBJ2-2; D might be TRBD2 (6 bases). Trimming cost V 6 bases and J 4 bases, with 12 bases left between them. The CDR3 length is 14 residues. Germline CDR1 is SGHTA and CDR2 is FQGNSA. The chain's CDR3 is CASRRDSFTGELFF. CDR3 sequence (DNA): TGTGCCAGCAGGCGGGACTCTTTCACCGGGGAGCTGTTTTTT.

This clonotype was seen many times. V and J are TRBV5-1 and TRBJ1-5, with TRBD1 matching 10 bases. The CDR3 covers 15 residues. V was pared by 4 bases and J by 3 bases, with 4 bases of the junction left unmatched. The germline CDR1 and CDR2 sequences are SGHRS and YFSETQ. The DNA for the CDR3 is TGCGCCAGCAGCATTGGACAGGGGGACAATCAGCCCCAGCATTTT. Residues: CASSIGQGDNQPQHF. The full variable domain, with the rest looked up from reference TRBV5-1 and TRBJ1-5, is KAGVTQTPRYLIKTRGQQVTLSCSPISGHRSVSWYQQTPGQGLQFLFEYFSETQRNKGNFPGRFSGRQFSNSRSEMNVSTLELGDSALYLCASSIGQGDNQPQHFGDGTRLSIL.

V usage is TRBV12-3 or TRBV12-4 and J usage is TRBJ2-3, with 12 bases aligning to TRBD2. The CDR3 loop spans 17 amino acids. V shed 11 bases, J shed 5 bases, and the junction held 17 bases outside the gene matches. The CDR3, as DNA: TGTGCCTGCTGTCTTGACCCTCTAGCGGGAGGGTTAGATACGCAGTATTTT. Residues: CACCLDPLAGGLDTQYF.

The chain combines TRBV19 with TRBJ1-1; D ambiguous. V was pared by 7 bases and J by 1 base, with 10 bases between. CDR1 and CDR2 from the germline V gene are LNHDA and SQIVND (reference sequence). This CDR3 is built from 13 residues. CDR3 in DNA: TGTGCCAGTAATGTACAGTCGAACACTGAAGCTTTCTTT. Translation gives CASNVQSNTEAFF. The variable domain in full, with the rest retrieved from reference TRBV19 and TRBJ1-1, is DGGITQSPKYLFRKEGQNVTLSCEQNLNHDAMYWYRQDPGQGLRLIYYSQIVNDFQKGDIAEGYSVSREKKESFPLTVTSAQKNPTAFYLCASNVQSNTEAFFGQGTRLTVV.